The next 29 T cell receptor beta chains were all read from a single sample in a study of cytomegalovirus exposure and HLA in healthy donors. TCRdb keeps only in-frame clones here, not all; method: immunoSEQ multiplex PCR. The repertoire holds 220,000 or so clones, with around 78% as singletons. The specimen was PBMCs. The receptors originated from a woman under 30 in good health and CMV-seronegative.

This chain connects TRBV2 to TRBJ2-7; TRBD1 matches at 7 bases. From germline, CDR1 is SNHLY and CDR2 FYNNEI. This CDR3 comprises 14 residues. With 6 bases clipped from V and 1 base from J, the junction kept 6 bases outside the gene matches. The CDR3 sequence: CASRRRQGSYEQYF. CDR3 bases: TGTGCCAGCAGACGACGACAGGGATCCTACGAGCAGTACTTC.

On this clone itself: A much larger clonotype is one base distant, so this may be a read error. The gene calls are TRBV7-2 and TRBJ1-1; 7 nucleotides agree with TRBD1. CDR3 length: 13 residues. V lost 5 bases, J lost 1 base, and 1 base stayed unmatched. CDR1 is SGHTA, CDR2 FQGNSA, per germline. The CDR3 sequence is CASSRQGNTEAFF. As DNA, the CDR3 is TGTGCCAGCAGCCGACAGGGGAACACTGAAGCTTTCTTT.

The rearrangement joins TRBV30 to TRBJ2-2; D ambiguous. V was shortened by 2 bases and J by 6 bases, with 13 bases between the two germline ends. Germline-derived CDR1 and CDR2 are GTSNPN and SVGIG (reference sequence). The CDR3 is made up of 14 amino acids. The CDR3 sequence: CAWSIIAVAGELFF. The CDR3 coding sequence is TGTGCCTGGAGTATAATAGCCGTCGCCGGGGAGCTGTTTTTT.

V usage is TRBV6-1 and J usage is TRBJ2-7; D may be TRBD1 (5 bases). Germline CDR1 MNHNS, CDR2 SASEGT. The CDR3 is 14 residues long. V lost 6 bases and J 3 bases, leaving 15 bases between the germline ends. CDR3 coding DNA: TGTGCCAGCAGCCCGCCTCGGCAGGGCTACGAGCAGTACTTC. It yields the protein CASSPPRQGYEQYF.

This rearrangement joins TRBV30 to TRBJ1-1, with D uncertain. Trimming removed 0 bases from V and 4 bases from J, with 9 bases in between. The CDR3 length is 13 residues. Germline-derived CDR1 and CDR2 are GTSNPN and SVGIG (reference sequence). The CDR3: CAWSVLRGTEAFF. CDR3 DNA sequence: TGTGCCTGGAGTGTTTTACGAGGCACTGAAGCTTTCTTT. The entire variable domain, with the rest obtained from reference TRBV30 and TRBJ1-1, is as follows: SQTIHQWPATLVQPVGSPLSLECTVEGTSNPNLYWYRQAAGRGLQLLFYSVGIGQISSEVPQNLSASRPQDRQFILSSKKLLLSDSGFYLCAWSVLRGTEAFFGQGTRLTVV.

The chain recombines TRBV6-5 with TRBJ2-1, with D unresolved. Trimming left V 8 bases short and J 11 bases short, with 16 bases between. This CDR3 spans 12 amino acids. CDR1 is MNHEY and CDR2 is SVGAGI in the germline V gene. The CDR3 nucleotides are TGTGCCAGCGGCACGCAAAGGGCGAAGCAGTTCTTC. Amino acid sequence: CASGTQRAKQFF.

The rearrangement joins TRBV18 to TRBJ2-7; TRBD2 aligns across 14 bases. Losses at the gene ends were 3 bases for V and 4 bases for J; bases not matched to a gene: 8. Germline V lookup: CDR1 KGHSH, CDR2 LQKENI. This CDR3 is built from 17 residues. The CDR3 region has the DNA TGTGCCAGCTCACCGCTCGGGACTAGCGGGAGAAGGTACGAGCAGTACTTC. This translates into CASSPLGTSGRRYEQYF.

CDR3 nucleotides: TGTGCCAGCAGTTTGCACGGGACTAATTCACCCCTCCACTTT. This sequence encodes CASSLHGTNSPLHF. The chain recombines TRBV25-1 with TRBJ1-6, with D possibly TRBD1 on 5 matching bases. The CDR3 runs to 14 residues. The V end was cut by 5 bases, the J end by 6 bases, with 11 bases between. Germline V gene sequence: CDR1 MGHDK, CDR2 SYGVNS. The whole variable domain, remainder taken from reference TRBV25-1 and TRBJ1-6, is EADIYQTPRYLVIGTGKKITLECSQTMGHDKMYWYQQDPGMELHLIHYSYGVNSTEKGDLSSESTVSRIRTEHFPLTLESARPSHTSQYLCASSLHGTNSPLHFGNGTRLTVT.

The chain employs TRBV30 and TRBJ2-1; TRBD2 is a possible D gene (8 bases). CDR3 size: 15 residues. The V gene lost 4 bases and the J gene lost 8 bases, with 21 bases spanning the gap. Germline CDR1 GTSNPN, CDR2 SVGIG (reference sequence). The CDR3 DNA follows: TGTGCCTGGACGGGAGGGGGCGGGGACCGGGATGAGCAGTTCTTC. Residues: CAWTGGGGDRDEQFF.

The chain couples TRBV27 to TRBJ2-7, with 10 bases fitting TRBD2. Trimming at V came to 4 bases and at J to 2 bases, leaving 5 bases not matched to a gene. This CDR3 contains 15 residues. In germline, CDR1 is MNHEY, CDR2 SMNVEV (reference sequence). CDR3 coding DNA: TGTGCCAGCAGTTCTACTAGCGGGGTTCCCTACGAGCAGTACTTC. Translation: CASSSTSGVPYEQYF.

This sequence joins TRBV18 and TRBJ2-2, with TRBD1 matching 11 bases. The germline gives CDR1 KGHSH, CDR2 LQKENI. CDR3 length: 14 residues. The V segment lost 3 bases and the J segment 7 bases; nucleotides outside the gene matches: 1. The CDR3 region is CASSPGQGVGELFF. In DNA form, the CDR3 reads TGTGCCAGCTCACCGGGACAGGGGGTCGGGGAGCTGTTTTTT.

The rearrangement joins TRBV27 to TRBJ1-4; the match to TRBD1 covers 7 bases. Germline CDR1 MNHEY, CDR2 SMNVEV (reference sequence). The CDR3 contains 14 residues. The V gene end was trimmed by 5 bases and the J gene end by 4 bases; junction bases not matched to a gene: 4. The CDR3 spells CASSTGAINEKLFF. The CDR3 DNA follows: TGTGCCAGCAGTACAGGGGCCATTAATGAAAAACTGTTTTTT.

This clone showed up just once. This sequence joins TRBV2 and TRBJ2-1, with D tentatively TRBD2 (5 bases). Looked up from germline, CDR1 is SNHLY and CDR2 is FYNNEI. CDR3 size: 13 residues. Trimming pared 6 bases from V and 5 bases from J, leaving 11 bases between. The CDR3 is CASRGAFDNEQFF. Written as DNA, the CDR3 is TGTGCCAGCAGGGGAGCGTTTGACAATGAGCAGTTCTTC.

The J gene is TRBJ2-1, the V gene TRBV9; D is perhaps TRBD1 (6 bases). Germline V gene lookup returns CDR1 SGDLS and CDR2 YYNGEE. The V end was cut by 5 bases, the J end by 9 bases, with 27 bases between. The length of the CDR3 is 17 residues. CDR3 region: CASSSRLTGSPFREQFF. The CDR3 DNA sequence: TGTGCCAGCAGTTCTCGATTAACAGGGTCTCCCTTTCGTGAGCAGTTCTTC.

This chain uses TRBV6-6 with TRBJ2-7; possibly TRBD1 or TRBD2 for D (7 bases each). The length of the CDR3 is 15 residues. Trimming left V 0 bases short and J 6 bases short, with 15 bases between. In germline, CDR1 is MNHNY, CDR2 SVGAGI (reference sequence). The CDR3 nucleotides read TGTGCCAGCAGTTACTCCGCCAGGGGGGAGGGCGAGCAGTACTTC. It yields the protein CASSYSARGEGEQYF.

The rearrangement uses TRBV27 and TRBJ2-3, with D possibly TRBD1 on 6 matching bases. This CDR3 contains 16 residues. Germline CDR1 MNHEY, CDR2 SMNVEV (reference sequence). V was cut by 2 bases and J by 0 bases, with 12 bases left in between. The CDR3 reads CASSLNGQMSTDTQYF. CDR3 DNA: TGTGCCAGCAGTTTAAATGGACAGATGAGCACAGATACGCAGTATTTT.

Concerning this clone: Other DNA sequences from this sample encode an identical CDR3 as well. The CDR3 DNA sequence: TGTGCCAGCAGCAGGGACAGCAATCAGCCCCAGCATTTT. This codes for CASSRDSNQPQHF. V is TRBV2 and J is TRBJ1-5; D might be TRBD1 (5 bases). Trimming left V 6 bases short and J 1 base short, with 7 bases between. The CDR3 runs to 13 residues. The germline V gene encodes CDR1 SNHLY and CDR2 FYNNEI.

This sequence joins TRBV27 and TRBJ1-4; 8 bases align to TRBD1. Unmatched junction bases numbered 6, after V lost 5 bases and J lost 7 bases. Per the germline V gene, CDR1 is MNHEY and CDR2 is SMNVEV (reference sequence). The CDR3 is 14 residues long. The CDR3 region has the DNA TGTGCCAGCAGTCCCCGGGACAGGCTTGAAAAACTGTTTTTT. Residues: CASSPRDRLEKLFF.

The chain links TRBV18 to TRBJ1-2; 8 nucleotides line up with TRBD1. Germline-derived CDR1 and CDR2 are KGHSH and LQKENI. This CDR3 has 15 residues. V gave up 2 bases and J gave up 6 bases; unmatched junction bases: 8. The CDR3 DNA follows: TGTGCCAGCTCACCAGCGACAGGGGATAGGGATGGCTACACCTTC. Translated: CASSPATGDRDGYTF.

CDR3: CAWSVGRAAFF. CDR3 nucleotides: TGTGCCTGGAGTGTAGGCAGGGCGGCTTTCTTT. This sequence joins TRBV30 and TRBJ1-1, with D tentatively TRBD1 (5 bases). V lost 0 bases and J lost 11, with 10 bases in between. Germline V gives CDR1 GTSNPN, CDR2 SVGIG (reference sequence). CDR3 length equals 11 residues.

This clone was seen a handful of times. The J gene is TRBJ1-1, the V gene TRBV6-5; D might be TRBD1 (6 bases). The CDR3 spans 11 residues. V was cut by 2 bases and J by 8 bases, with 6 bases left in between. The germline V gene has CDR1 MNHEY and CDR2 SVGAGI. Here the CDR3 reads CASSYGTEAFF. DNA of the CDR3: TGTGCCAGCAGTTACGGGACAGAAGCTTTCTTT.

The gene calls are TRBV6-5 and TRBJ2-1; 12 bases line up with TRBD2. This CDR3 spans 15 amino acids. The V gene's germline CDR1 is MNHEY and CDR2 SVGAGI. V shed 6 bases, J shed 8 bases, and the junction held 8 bases outside the gene matches. As DNA, the CDR3 is TGTGCCAGCAGCAGACTAGCGGGAGTGTTCGATGAGCAGTTCTTC. It codes for CASSRLAGVFDEQFF.

The J gene is TRBJ2-1, the V gene TRBV9, with 9 bases fitting TRBD2. This CDR3 spans 15 amino acids. Germline CDR1 is SGDLS and CDR2 is YYNGEE. V lost 0 bases to trimming and J lost 5 bases; unmatched junction nucleotides: 3. CDR3 amino acids: CASSVDPSGNNEQFF. In nucleotides, the CDR3 is TGTGCCAGCAGCGTAGATCCTAGCGGGAACAATGAGCAGTTCTTC. The variable domain in full, completed from reference TRBV9 and TRBJ2-1, reads DSGVTQTPKHLITATGQRVTLRCSPRSGDLSVYWYQQSLDQGLQFLIQYYNGEERAKGNILERFSAQQFPDLHSELNLSSLELGDSALYFCASSVDPSGNNEQFFGPGTRLTVL.

The chain uses TRBV27 and TRBJ1-2, with D tentatively TRBD1 (5 bases). The CDR3 spans 15 residues. Germline CDR1 and CDR2: MNHEY and SMNVEV (reference sequence). Trimming shortened V by 3 bases and J by 0 bases, and 11 bases separated the two germline ends. Here the CDR3 reads CASSLGRGTNYGYTF. CDR3 nucleotide sequence: TGTGCCAGCAGTTTGGGGCGGGGAACTAACTATGGCTACACCTTC.

The chain carries TRBV27 and TRBJ1-1; no firm D call. Germline V gene data show CDR1 as MNHEY and CDR2 as SMNVEV (reference sequence). The CDR3 totals 15 residues. V was pared by 3 bases and J by 0 bases, with 11 bases between. Here the CDR3 reads CASSFGRAMNTEAFF. DNA of the CDR3: TGTGCCAGCAGTTTCGGCAGAGCCATGAACACTGAAGCTTTCTTT.

J is TRBJ1-2 and V is TRBV6-5; perhaps TRBD1 as D (5 bases). Trimming removed 6 bases from V and 4 bases from J, with 18 bases in between. Germline V lookup: CDR1 MNHEY, CDR2 SVGAGI. The CDR3 contains 15 residues. As DNA, the CDR3 is TGTGCCAGCAGCCTCGTCCCGGAGACAGCCTATGGCTACACCTTC. Encoded protein: CASSLVPETAYGYTF.

The rearrangement uses TRBV28 and TRBJ1-4; 9 nucleotides align to TRBD1. Germline CDR1 MDHEN, CDR2 SYDVKM. This CDR3 region has 13 residues. V trimming: 4 bases; J trimming: 16 bases; junction bases outside the gene matches: 10. The CDR3 sequence: CASSSTGGYDPFF. The CDR3 DNA sequence: TGTGCCAGCAGTTCTACAGGGGGCTACGATCCGTTTTTT.

The chain employs TRBV19 and TRBJ1-4, with a tentative D call TRBD1 (6 bases). V shed 6 bases and J shed 4 bases, with 15 bases lying between them. Germline CDR1 LNHDA, CDR2 SQIVND (reference sequence). There are 15 residues in the CDR3. The CDR3 sequence: CASRPPGADNEKLFF. The CDR3 bases are TGTGCCAGTAGGCCCCCGGGGGCTGATAATGAAAAACTGTTTTTT. The full variable domain, completed using reference TRBV19 and TRBJ1-4, is DGGITQSPKYLFRKEGQNVTLSCEQNLNHDAMYWYRQDPGQGLRLIYYSQIVNDFQKGDIAEGYSVSREKKESFPLTVTSAQKNPTAFYLCASRPPGADNEKLFFGSGTQLSVL.

The chain is built from TRBV10-3 and TRBJ1-1, with a possible D match to TRBD1 (6 bases). Germline V gene sequence: CDR1 ENHRY, CDR2 SYGVKD. The ends were cut back, 4 bases at V and 1 base at J, with 7 bases in the middle. There are 13 residues in the CDR3. The DNA for the CDR3 is TGTGCCATCAGTGTACAGGGGAACACTGAAGCTTTCTTT. As protein: CAISVQGNTEAFF.